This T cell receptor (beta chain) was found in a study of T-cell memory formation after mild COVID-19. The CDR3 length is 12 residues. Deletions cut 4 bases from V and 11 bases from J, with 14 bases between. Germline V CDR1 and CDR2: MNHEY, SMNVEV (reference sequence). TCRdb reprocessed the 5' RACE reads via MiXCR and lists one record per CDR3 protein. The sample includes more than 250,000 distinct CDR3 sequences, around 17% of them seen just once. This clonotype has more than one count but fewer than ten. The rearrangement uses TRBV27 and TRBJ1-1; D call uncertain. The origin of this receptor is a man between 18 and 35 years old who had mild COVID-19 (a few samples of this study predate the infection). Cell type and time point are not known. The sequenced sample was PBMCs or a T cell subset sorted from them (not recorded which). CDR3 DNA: TGTGCCAGCAGTTCCTCAACAGTTGTGGCTTTCTTT. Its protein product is CASSSSTVVAFF.